The T cell receptor beta chain under discussion was sequenced for a study of T cells in Graves' hyperthyroidism and ophthalmopathy. Study conclusions and caveats: Classification by a 13 V-J model distinguished ophthalmopathy from stable hyperthyroidism. With a median lead of approximately six months before onset, the model predicted ophthalmopathy. Most expanded thyroid clonotypes above 0.001 recurred in blood.

To note about this clonotype: Its antigen is not known. This may be a read error: a much more frequent sequence differs by one nucleotide.

A Clinical Activity Score of at least 3, a NOSPECS grade of at least 4 and a duration under 3 months were recorded in the ophthalmopathy patients. Regions amplified from RNA transcripts were the TCR beta CDR3 regions. RT-PCR in the first round (using the HTBI primer set) targeted the TCR CDR3. TCRdb fed the multiplex PCR reads into MiXCR, producing one record per CDR3 protein. The table shows 620,000 or so distinct CDR3 sequences, with roughly 14% occurring only once. CDR1 ENHRY and CDR2 SYGVKD come from the germline V gene. V shed 0 bases and J shed 9 bases, with 21 bases lying between them. The CDR3 runs to 17 residues.

The clonotype originates from a woman aged 50 to 60 with Graves' ophthalmopathy. The sequenced sample was blood. J is TRBJ2-1 and V is TRBV10-3; D perhaps matches TRBD2 (6 bases). The CDR3 protein is CAISESFWGLQISEQFF. In DNA form, the CDR3 reads TGTGCCATCAGTGAGTCCTTTTGGGGACTCCAGATCAGTGAGCAGTTCTTC.